A selection of T cell receptor beta chains follows, all from one sample in a study of human thymus T cells. TCRdb's table, derived via immunoSEQ multiplex PCR, lists solely in-frame clones and lacks some. The profile shows fewer than 85,000 clones, 95% of them singletons. Sequenced sample: thymus tissue. The receptors here all came from a girl under three years old with a congenital heart defect but otherwise immunologically healthy. Both conserved end residues are trimmed from each CDR3. Each record gives: D gene, V gene, J gene, CDR3 protein. The D gene is left open where the match is weak.

d_call: .; v_call: TRBV27; j_call: TRBJ2-3; cdr3_aa: ASSLKPDGTSTDTQY
d_call: .; v_call: TRBV19; j_call: TRBJ2-6; cdr3_aa: ASKAGTAATFSGANVLT
d_call: TRBD1; v_call: TRBV4-2; j_call: TRBJ2-1; cdr3_aa: ASSQDSPRDRRTYNEQF
d_call: .; v_call: TRBV7-9; j_call: TRBJ1-4; cdr3_aa: ASSLAGRVDNEKLF
d_call: .; v_call: TRBV7-9; j_call: TRBJ1-2; cdr3_aa: ASSLDRRSRERGYT
d_call: .; v_call: TRBV29-1; j_call: TRBJ2-7; cdr3_aa: SVEVRTAFGEQY
d_call: TRBD2; v_call: TRBV6-1; j_call: TRBJ2-1; cdr3_aa: ASSEEGLAGDNEQF
d_call: TRBD2; v_call: TRBV6-4; j_call: TRBJ2-1; cdr3_aa: ASKGGRDDNEQF
d_call: .; v_call: TRBV5-1; j_call: TRBJ2-7; cdr3_aa: ASSLVPEYEQY
d_call: .; v_call: TRBV12-2; j_call: TRBJ2-1; cdr3_aa: ASRPQF
d_call: TRBD1; v_call: TRBV6-5; j_call: TRBJ1-4; cdr3_aa: ASSPQGPGEKLF
d_call: .; v_call: TRBV2; j_call: TRBJ2-1; cdr3_aa: ASSLPDAVSYNEQF
d_call: .; v_call: TRBV2; j_call: TRBJ1-3; cdr3_aa: ATSRDKPY
d_call: .; v_call: TRBV30; j_call: TRBJ1-1; cdr3_aa: AWLTSTQARDTEAF
d_call: .; v_call: TRBV5-6; j_call: TRBJ1-5; cdr3_aa: ASSSRQGNQPQH
d_call: TRBD2; v_call: TRBV30; j_call: TRBJ2-1; cdr3_aa: AWSDTSGRLNEQF
d_call: TRBD1; v_call: TRBV5-1; j_call: TRBJ1-1; cdr3_aa: ASSSVQEQGVSGGTEAF
d_call: .; v_call: TRBV6-5; j_call: TRBJ1-4; cdr3_aa: ASSYRGWNEKLF
d_call: .; v_call: TRBV6-1; j_call: TRBJ2-3; cdr3_aa: ASSGGSLVCY
d_call: TRBD2; v_call: TRBV6-6; j_call: TRBJ2-1; cdr3_aa: ASSLLAGPDNEQF
d_call: .; v_call: TRBV7-7; j_call: TRBJ1-4; cdr3_aa: ASSTTPSQRKLF
d_call: .; v_call: TRBV5-1; j_call: TRBJ2-5; cdr3_aa: ASSFTVADPFPQETQY
d_call: .; v_call: TRBV9; j_call: TRBJ2-1; cdr3_aa: ASSVGVGIPDNEQF
d_call: .; v_call: TRBV4-2; j_call: TRBJ1-1; cdr3_aa: ASSQLRDSAF
d_call: TRBD2; v_call: TRBV6-4; j_call: TRBJ2-3; cdr3_aa: ASRGLAGDIDTQY
d_call: .; v_call: TRBV19; j_call: TRBJ1-5; cdr3_aa: ASIGGDQPQH
d_call: TRBD1; v_call: TRBV7-9; j_call: TRBJ1-2; cdr3_aa: ASSLGTGTRKGGYT
d_call: .; v_call: TRBV9; j_call: TRBJ2-1; cdr3_aa: ASSATPDYYNEQF
d_call: .; v_call: TRBV27; j_call: TRBJ1-1; cdr3_aa: ASSLSRSNTEAF
d_call: TRBD2; v_call: TRBV5-1; j_call: TRBJ2-7; cdr3_aa: ASARESGLAGGEQY
d_call: .; v_call: TRBV28; j_call: TRBJ2-6; cdr3_aa: ASSPRTASSGANVLT
d_call: .; v_call: TRBV5-6; j_call: TRBJ1-3; cdr3_aa: ASSRDGDRSGNTIY
d_call: .; v_call: TRBV10-2; j_call: TRBJ1-5; cdr3_aa: ASSASGHPEGNQPQH
d_call: TRBD2; v_call: TRBV10-3; j_call: TRBJ2-1; cdr3_aa: ATVTSPYNEQF
d_call: TRBD1; v_call: TRBV28; j_call: TRBJ1-5; cdr3_aa: ASSFTPTGRIQPQH
d_call: TRBD2; v_call: TRBV2; j_call: TRBJ2-3; cdr3_aa: ASSEEGREGPDTQY
d_call: .; v_call: TRBV6-1; j_call: TRBJ1-5; cdr3_aa: ASSDRDTTNQPQH
d_call: .; v_call: TRBV10-3; j_call: TRBJ2-3; cdr3_aa: AISDVRGGGTDTQY
d_call: .; v_call: TRBV11-2; j_call: TRBJ2-5; cdr3_aa: ASSPSSPGPQYETQY
d_call: .; v_call: TRBV5-1; j_call: TRBJ2-1; cdr3_aa: ASSLDLQNEQF